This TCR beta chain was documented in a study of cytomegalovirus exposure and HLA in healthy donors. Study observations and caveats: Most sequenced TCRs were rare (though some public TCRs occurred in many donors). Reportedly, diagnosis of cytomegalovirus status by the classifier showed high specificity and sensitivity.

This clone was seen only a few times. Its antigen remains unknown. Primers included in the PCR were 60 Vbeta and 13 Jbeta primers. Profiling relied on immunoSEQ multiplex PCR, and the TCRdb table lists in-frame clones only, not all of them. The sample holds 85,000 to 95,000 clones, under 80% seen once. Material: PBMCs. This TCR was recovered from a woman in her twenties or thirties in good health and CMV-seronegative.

CDR3 sequence reads: CASRNRGASYEQYF. The CDR3 coding sequence is TGTGCCAGCCGGAACAGGGGGGCCTCCTACGAGCAGTACTTC. The chain combines TRBV2 with TRBJ2-7; 8 nucleotides agree with TRBD1. Germline-derived CDR1 and CDR2 are SNHLY and FYNNEI. The CDR3 extends over 14 amino acids. Germline trimming cut 8 bases from V and 0 bases from J; bases unmatched to any gene: 6.